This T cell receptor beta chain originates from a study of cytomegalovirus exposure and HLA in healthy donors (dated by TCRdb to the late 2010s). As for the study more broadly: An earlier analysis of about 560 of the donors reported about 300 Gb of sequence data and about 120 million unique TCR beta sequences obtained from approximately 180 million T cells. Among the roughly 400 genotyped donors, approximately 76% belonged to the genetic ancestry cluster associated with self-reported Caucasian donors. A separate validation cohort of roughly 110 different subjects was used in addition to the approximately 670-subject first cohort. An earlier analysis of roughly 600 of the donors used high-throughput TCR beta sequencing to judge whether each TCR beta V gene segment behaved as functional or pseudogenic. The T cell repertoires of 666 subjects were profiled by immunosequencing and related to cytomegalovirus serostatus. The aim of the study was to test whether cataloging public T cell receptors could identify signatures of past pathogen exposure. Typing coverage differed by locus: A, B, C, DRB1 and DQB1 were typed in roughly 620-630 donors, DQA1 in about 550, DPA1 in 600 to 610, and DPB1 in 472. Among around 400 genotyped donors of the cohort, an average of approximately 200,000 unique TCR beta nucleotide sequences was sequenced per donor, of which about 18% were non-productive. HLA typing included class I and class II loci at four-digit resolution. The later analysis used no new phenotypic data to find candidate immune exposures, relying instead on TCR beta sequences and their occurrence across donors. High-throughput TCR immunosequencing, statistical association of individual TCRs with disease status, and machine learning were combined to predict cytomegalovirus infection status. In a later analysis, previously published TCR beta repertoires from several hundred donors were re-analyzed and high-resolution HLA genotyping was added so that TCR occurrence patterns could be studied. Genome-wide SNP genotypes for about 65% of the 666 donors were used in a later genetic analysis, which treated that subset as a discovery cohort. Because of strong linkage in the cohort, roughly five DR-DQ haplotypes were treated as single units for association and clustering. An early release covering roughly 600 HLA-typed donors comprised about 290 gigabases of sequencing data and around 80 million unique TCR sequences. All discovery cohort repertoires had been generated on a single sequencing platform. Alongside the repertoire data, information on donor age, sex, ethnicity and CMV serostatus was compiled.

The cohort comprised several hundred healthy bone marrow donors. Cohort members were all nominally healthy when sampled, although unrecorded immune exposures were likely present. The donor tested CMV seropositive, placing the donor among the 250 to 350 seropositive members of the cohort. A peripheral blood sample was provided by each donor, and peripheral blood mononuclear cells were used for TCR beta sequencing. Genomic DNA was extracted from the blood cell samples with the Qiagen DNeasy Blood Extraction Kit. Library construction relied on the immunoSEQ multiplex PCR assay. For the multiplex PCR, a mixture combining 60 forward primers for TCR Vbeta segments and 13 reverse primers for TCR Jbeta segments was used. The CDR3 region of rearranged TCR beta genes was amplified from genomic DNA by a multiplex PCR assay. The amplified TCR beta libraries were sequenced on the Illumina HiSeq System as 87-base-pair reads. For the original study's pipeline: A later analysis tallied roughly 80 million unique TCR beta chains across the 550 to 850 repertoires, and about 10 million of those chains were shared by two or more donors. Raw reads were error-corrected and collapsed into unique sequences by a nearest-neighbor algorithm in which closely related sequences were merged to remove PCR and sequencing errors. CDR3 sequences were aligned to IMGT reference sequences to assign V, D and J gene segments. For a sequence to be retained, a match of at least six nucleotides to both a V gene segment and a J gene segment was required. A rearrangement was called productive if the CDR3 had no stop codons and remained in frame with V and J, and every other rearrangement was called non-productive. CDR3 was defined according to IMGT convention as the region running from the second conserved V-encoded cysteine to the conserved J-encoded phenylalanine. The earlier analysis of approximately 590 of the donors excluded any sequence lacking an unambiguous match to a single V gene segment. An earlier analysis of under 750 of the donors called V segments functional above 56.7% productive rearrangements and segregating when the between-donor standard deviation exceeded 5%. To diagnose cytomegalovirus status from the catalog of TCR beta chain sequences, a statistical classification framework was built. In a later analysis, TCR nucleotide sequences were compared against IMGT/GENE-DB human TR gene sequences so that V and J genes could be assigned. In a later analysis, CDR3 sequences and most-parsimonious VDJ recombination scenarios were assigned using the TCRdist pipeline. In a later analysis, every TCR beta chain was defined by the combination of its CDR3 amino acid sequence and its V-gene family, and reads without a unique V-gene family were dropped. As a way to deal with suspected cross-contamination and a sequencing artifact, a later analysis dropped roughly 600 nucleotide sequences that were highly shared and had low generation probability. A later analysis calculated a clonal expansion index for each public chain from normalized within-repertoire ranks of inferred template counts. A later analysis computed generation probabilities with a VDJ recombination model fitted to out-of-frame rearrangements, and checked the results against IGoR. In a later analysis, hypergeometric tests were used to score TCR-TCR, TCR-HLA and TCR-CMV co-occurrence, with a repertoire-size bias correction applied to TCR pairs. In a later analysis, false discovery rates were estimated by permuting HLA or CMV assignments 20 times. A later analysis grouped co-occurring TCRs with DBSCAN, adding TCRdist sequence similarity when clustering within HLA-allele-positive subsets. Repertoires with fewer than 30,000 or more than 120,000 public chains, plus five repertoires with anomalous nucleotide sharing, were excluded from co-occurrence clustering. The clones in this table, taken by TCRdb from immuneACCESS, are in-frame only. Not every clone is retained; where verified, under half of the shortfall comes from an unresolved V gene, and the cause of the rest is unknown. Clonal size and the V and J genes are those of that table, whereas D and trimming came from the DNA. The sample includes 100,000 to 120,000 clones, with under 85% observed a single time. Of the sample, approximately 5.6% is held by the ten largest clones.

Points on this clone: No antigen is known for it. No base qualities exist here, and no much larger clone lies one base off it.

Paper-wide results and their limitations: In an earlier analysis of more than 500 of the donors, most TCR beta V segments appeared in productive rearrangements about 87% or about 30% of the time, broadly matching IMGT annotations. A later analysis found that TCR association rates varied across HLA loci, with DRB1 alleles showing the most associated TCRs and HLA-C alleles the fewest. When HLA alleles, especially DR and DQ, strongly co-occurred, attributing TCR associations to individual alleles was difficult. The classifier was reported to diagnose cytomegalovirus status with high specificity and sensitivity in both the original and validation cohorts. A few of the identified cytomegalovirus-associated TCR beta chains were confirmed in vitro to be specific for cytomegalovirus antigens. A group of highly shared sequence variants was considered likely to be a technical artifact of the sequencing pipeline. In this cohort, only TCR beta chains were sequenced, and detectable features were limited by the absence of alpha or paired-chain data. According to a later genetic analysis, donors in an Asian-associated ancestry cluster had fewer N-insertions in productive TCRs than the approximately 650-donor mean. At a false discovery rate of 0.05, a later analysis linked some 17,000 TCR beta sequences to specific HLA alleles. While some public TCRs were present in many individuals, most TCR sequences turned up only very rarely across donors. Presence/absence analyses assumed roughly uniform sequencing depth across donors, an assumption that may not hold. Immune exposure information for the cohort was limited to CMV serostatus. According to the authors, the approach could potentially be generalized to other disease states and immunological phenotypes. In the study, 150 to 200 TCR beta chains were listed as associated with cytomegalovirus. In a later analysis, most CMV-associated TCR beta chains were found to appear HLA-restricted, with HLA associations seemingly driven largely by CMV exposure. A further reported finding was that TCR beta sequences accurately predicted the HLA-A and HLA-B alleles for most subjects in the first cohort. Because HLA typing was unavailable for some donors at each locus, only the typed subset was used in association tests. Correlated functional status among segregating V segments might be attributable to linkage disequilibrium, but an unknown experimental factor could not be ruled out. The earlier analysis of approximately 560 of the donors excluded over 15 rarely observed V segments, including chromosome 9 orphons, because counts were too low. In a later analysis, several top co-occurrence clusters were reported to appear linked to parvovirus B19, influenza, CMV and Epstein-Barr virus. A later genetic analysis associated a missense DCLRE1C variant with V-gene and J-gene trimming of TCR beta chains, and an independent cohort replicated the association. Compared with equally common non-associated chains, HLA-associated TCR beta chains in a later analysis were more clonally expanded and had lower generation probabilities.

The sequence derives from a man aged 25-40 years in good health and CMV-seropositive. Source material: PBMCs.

DNA sequence: TGTGCCAGTAGTATAGGGGCGGGCGAGACCCAGTACTTC. This encodes CASSIGAGETQYF. This chain is built from TRBV19 and TRBJ2-5, with TRBD2 perhaps the D gene, on 5 matching bases. The germline V gene (reference sequence) yields LNHDA for CDR1 and SQIVND for CDR2. Measured from the cysteine to the phenylalanine, the CDR3 is 13 residues long. Only the CDR3 portion is preserved as DNA: 39 bases, with reading frame beginning at the first base. V loses 1 base, J loses 5 bases, and the germline ends lie 8 bases apart.